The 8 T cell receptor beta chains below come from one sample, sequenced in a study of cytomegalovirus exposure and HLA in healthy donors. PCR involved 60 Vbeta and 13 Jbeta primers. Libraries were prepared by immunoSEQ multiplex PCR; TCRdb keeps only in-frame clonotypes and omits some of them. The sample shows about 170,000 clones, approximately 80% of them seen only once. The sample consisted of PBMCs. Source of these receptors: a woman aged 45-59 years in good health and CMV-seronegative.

The CDR3 sequence is CASSLHGTGRETQYF. The CDR3 DNA follows: TGTGCCAGCAGCCTCCACGGGACAGGGAGAGAGACCCAGTACTTC. The gene calls are TRBV6-6 and TRBJ2-5; 9 nucleotides line up with TRBD1. Per germline, CDR1 MNHNY and CDR2 SVGAGI (reference sequence). Trimming removed 6 bases from V and 4 bases from J; junction bases left unmatched: 9. CDR3 length equals 15 residues.

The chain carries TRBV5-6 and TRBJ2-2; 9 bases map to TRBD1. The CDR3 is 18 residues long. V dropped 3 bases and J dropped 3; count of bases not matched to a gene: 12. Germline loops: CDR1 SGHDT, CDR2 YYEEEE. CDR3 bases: TGTGCCAGCAGCTCCGGGACAGGGCTGATATGGGACACCGGGGAGCTGTTTTTT. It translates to CASSSGTGLIWDTGELFF.

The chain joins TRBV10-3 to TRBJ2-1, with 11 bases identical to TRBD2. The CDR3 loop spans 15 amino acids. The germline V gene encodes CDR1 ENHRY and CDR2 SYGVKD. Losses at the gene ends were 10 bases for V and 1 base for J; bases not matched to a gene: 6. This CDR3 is CATLLAGGSYNEQFF. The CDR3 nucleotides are TGTGCCACTCTTCTAGCGGGAGGTTCCTACAATGAGCAGTTCTTC.

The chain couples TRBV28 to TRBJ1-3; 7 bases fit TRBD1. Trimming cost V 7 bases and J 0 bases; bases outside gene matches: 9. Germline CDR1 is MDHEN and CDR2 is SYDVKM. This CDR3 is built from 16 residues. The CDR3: CASKANRGLSGNTIYF. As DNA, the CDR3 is TGTGCCAGCAAGGCGAACAGGGGCCTCTCTGGAAACACCATATATTTT.

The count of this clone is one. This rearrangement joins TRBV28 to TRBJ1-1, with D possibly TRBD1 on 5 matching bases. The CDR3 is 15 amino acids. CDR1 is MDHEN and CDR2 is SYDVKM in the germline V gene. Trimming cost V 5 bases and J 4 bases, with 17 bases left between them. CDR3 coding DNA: TGTGCCAGCAGTCTCCCGGCCACGGGGGGCACTGAAGCTTTCTTT. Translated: CASSLPATGGTEAFF.

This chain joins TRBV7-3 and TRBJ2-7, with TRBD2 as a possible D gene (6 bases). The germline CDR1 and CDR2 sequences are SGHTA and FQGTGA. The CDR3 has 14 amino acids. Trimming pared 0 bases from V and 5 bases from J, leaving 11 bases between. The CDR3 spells CASSLTPGAHEQYF. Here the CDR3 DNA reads TGTGCCAGCAGCTTAACTCCGGGAGCCCACGAGCAGTACTTC. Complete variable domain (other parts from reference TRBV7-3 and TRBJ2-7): GAGVSQTPSNKVTEKGKYVELRCDPISGHTALYWYRQSLGQGPEFLIYFQGTGAADDSGLPNDRFFAVRPEGSVSTLKIQRTERGDSAVYLCASSLTPGAHEQYFGPGTRLTVT.

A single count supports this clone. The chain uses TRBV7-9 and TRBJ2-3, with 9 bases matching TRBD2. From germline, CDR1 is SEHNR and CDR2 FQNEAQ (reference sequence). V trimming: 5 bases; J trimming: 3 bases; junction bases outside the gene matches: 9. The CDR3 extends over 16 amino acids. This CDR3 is CASSLFSGRETDTQYF. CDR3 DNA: TGTGCCAGCAGCCTATTTAGCGGGAGAGAGACAGATACGCAGTATTTT. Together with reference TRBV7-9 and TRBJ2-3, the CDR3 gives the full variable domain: DTGVSQNPRHKITKRGQNVTFRCDPISEHNRLYWYRQTLGQGPEFLTYFQNEAQLEKSRLLSDRFSAERPKGSFSTLEIQRTEQGDSAMYLCASSLFSGRETDTQYFGPGTRLTVL.

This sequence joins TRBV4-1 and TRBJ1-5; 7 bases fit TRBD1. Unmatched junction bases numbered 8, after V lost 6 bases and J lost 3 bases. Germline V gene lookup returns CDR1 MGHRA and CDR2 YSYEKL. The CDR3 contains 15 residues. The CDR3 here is CASRPTGDPNQPQHF. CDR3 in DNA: TGCGCCAGCAGACCCACAGGGGACCCCAATCAGCCCCAGCATTTT.